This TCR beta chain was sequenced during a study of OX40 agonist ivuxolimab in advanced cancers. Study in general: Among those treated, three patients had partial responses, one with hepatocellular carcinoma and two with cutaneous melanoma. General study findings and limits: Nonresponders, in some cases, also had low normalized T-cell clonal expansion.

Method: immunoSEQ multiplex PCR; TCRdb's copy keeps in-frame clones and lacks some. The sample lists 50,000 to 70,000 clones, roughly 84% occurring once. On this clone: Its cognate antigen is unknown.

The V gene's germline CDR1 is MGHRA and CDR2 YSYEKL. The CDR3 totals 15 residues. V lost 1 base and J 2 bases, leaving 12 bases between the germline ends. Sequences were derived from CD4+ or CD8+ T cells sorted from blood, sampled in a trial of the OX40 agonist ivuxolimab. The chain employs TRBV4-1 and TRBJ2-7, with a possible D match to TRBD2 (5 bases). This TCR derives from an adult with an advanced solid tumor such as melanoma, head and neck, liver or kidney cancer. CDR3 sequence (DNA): TGCGCCAGCAGCCAAGGGCAGGCCGGGGCCTACGAGCAGTACTTC. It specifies CASSQGQAGAYEQYF.